The rows below give T cell receptor beta chains drawn from one sample of a study of T cell repertoires in cytomegalovirus infection. Which antigens these TCRs recognize remains unknown. TCRdb re-analysed the reads in MiXCR, keeping a single row per CDR3 protein. Among about 500,000 distinct CDR3 sequences listed, 30% to 40% were seen once. The sequencing here drew on cultured PBMCs, taken from culture after CMV antigen stimulation. These receptors were collected from a human donor in good health (CMV status not recorded). Some clones in this sample may be carry-over from other donors' samples. CDR3s include the opening cysteine and the closing phenylalanine or tryptophan. A D gene is named only where the DNA matches it firmly. Rows give clone size only sometimes, using once, few, many, or a class for an expanded clone.

DNA,CDR3,J,D,V,size
TGTGCCAGCAGCTCTCCTAGCGGGAGGGAAATGGCCGGGGAGCTGTTTTTT,CASSSPSGREMAGELFF,TRBJ2-2,TRBD2,TRBV11-3,-
TGTGCCAGCAGAGGCGGGAGGGTGACCCAGTACTTC,CASRGGRVTQYF,TRBJ2-5,TRBD2,TRBV28,-
TGTGCCAGCAGCACAAGGGTGCGGGAGATGAACAATGAGCAGTTCTTC,CASSTRVREMNNEQFF,TRBJ2-1,TRBD2,TRBV4-2,few
TGCAGCGTCTCCCGGGCAGGGGGGTTCACTGAAGCTTTCTTT,CSVSRAGGFTEAFF,TRBJ1-1,TRBD1,TRBV29-1,-
TGTGCCTGGAGTGTACCTCCCAGGGGGCTATCACCCCTCCACTTT,CAWSVPPRGLSPLHF,TRBJ1-6,TRBD1,TRBV30,-
TGTGCCAGCAGCTCGGCCCCGGACAGGGTTGAGACCCAGTACTTC,CASSSAPDRVETQYF,TRBJ2-5,TRBD1,TRBV7-2,many
TGTGCCACCAGTGTTACAGGGGTAATAGCGAATGAGCAGTTCTTC,CATSVTGVIANEQFF,TRBJ2-1,TRBD1,TRBV24-1,-
TGCAGCGTTGAAGAGACTAGCGGGGAGACCCAGTACTTC,CSVEETSGETQYF,TRBJ2-5,TRBD2,TRBV29-1,-
TGTGCCAGCAGTAACCTGGGACAACTAGGACTGGAGGGTGGTGAAAAACTGTTTTTT,CASSNLGQLGLEGGEKLFF,TRBJ1-4,-,TRBV6-5,-
TGTGCCAGCAGCTATACAGGGGGGGACACCGGGGAGCTGTTTTTT,CASSYTGGDTGELFF,TRBJ2-2,-,TRBV7-8,-
TGTGCCATCAAACTCGGTGTCGGTCAGCCCCAGCATTTT,CAIKLGVGQPQHF,TRBJ1-5,-,TRBV10-3,-
TGTGCCAGCAGTTATGGGCTCAGTTCAGTCTATGGCTACACCTTC,CASSYGLSSVYGYTF,TRBJ1-2,-,TRBV6-2/TRBV6-3,-
TGTGCCAGCACCAAGACAGAAGGAGAGAAGGGCTACACCTTC,CASTKTEGEKGYTF,TRBJ1-2,-,TRBV12-3/TRBV12-4,-
TGCAGCGTTGCAATCCGACAGGGGGTCAACGAGCAGTACTTC,CSVAIRQGVNEQYF,TRBJ2-7,TRBD1,TRBV29-1,-
TGTGCCACCAGCCGCCCGGGACAGGGAATACCTGGGGCCAACGTCCTGACTTTC,CATSRPGQGIPGANVLTF,TRBJ2-6,TRBD1,TRBV15,-
TGTGCCAGTAGTATAGGGGAGAGGAGGAACAATGAGCAGTTCTTC,CASSIGERRNNEQFF,TRBJ2-1,-,TRBV19,few
TGTGCCAGCAGCTGGGGACGGGCAACTGCTGCTTTCTTT,CASSWGRATAAFF,TRBJ1-1,-,TRBV5-5,-
TGTGCCAGCAGTTTTCGGGTTTACAATGAGCAGTTCTTC,CASSFRVYNEQFF,TRBJ2-1,-,TRBV28,few
TGTGCCAGCAGTCGCAACTCCAATGAGCAGTTCTTC,CASSRNSNEQFF,TRBJ2-1,-,TRBV12-3/TRBV12-4,few
TGTGCCAGCGTGGAACATCCCTACAATGAGCAGTTCTTC,CASVEHPYNEQFF,TRBJ2-1,-,TRBV12-3/TRBV12-4,-
TGTGCCAGCAGCTTAAGCGGCGGACTGAACACTGAAGCTTTCTTT,CASSLSGGLNTEAFF,TRBJ1-1,-,TRBV7-6,many